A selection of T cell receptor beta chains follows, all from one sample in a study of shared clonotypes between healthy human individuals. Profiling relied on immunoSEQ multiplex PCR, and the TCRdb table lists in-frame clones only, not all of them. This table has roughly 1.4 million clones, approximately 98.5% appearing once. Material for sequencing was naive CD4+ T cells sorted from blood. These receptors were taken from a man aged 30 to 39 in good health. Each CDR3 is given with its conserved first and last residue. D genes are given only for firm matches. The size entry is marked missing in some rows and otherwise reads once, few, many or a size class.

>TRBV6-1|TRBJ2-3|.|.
TGTGCCAGCAGTGAAGCGCTGGGTAGCACAGATACGCAGTATTTT
CASSEALGSTDTQYF
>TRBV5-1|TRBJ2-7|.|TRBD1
TGCGCCAGCAGCGTGGACAGGGGATTTGTCGGCTACGAGCAGTACTTC
CASSVDRGFVGYEQYF
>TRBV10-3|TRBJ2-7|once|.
TGTGCCATCAGTGAGGCAAAGGCCCGCGACAACGAGCAGTACTTC
CAISEAKARDNEQYF
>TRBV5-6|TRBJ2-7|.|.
TGTGCCAGCAGCTTGGTAAGCGCCTCAAGCTACGAGCAGTACTTC
CASSLVSASSYEQYF
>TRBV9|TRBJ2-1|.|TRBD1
TGTGCCAGCAGCCTCCATCCGACAGGGTGGAATGAGCAGTTCTTC
CASSLHPTGWNEQFF
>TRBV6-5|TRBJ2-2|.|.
TGTGCCAGCAGTTACTTTGGGGGAGCCGTCACCGGGGAGCTGTTTTTT
CASSYFGGAVTGELFF
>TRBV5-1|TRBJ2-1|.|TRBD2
TGCGCCAGCAGCTTGGACGGGAGGGACAATGAGCAGTTCTTC
CASSLDGRDNEQFF
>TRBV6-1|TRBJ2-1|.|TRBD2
TGTGCCAGCAGCGATATGGCTAGCGGATACAATGAGCAGTTCTTC
CASSDMASGYNEQFF
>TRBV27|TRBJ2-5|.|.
TGTGCCAGCAGTTTATGGGCTCGGGAGACCCAGTACTTC
CASSLWARETQYF
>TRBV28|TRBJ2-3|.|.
TGTGCCTCCCAGCGATCGCGGGGAACCGCCTCAAATACGCAGTATTTT
CASQRSRGTASNTQYF
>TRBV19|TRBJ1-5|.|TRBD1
TGTGCCAGTAGTATAGGGTACAGGGGAAGCAATCAGCCCCAGCATTTT
CASSIGYRGSNQPQHF
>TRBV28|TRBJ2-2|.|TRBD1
TGTGCCAGCCGGGACAGGAACACCGGGGAGCTGTTTTTT
CASRDRNTGELFF
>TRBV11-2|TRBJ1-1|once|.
TGTGCCAGCAGCTTAGTAAGGGTCGGAGAAGCTTTCTTT
CASSLVRVGEAFF
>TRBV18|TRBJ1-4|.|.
TGTGCCAGCTCGCCAGCTAATGGCAGGACGGCCGAAAAACTGTTTTTT
CASSPANGRTAEKLFF
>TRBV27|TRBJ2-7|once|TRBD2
TGTGCCAGCACCCGAGGGAGGGACTACGAGCAGTACTTC
CASTRGRDYEQYF
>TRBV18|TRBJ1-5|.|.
TGTGCCAGCTCACCCGCCGTTGCACAGCCCCAGCATTTT
CASSPAVAQPQHF
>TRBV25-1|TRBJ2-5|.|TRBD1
TGTGCCACCCTAGGCTGGGCAGGGGGCGAGACCCAGTACTTC
CATLGWAGGETQYF
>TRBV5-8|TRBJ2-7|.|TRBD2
TGTGCCAGCACGCGTGTGAAGCGGGAGGTCCACGAGCAGTACTTC
CASTRVKREVHEQYF
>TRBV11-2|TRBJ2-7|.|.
TGTGCCAGCAGACACCGCCGGAGGGGGGAGAGCTCCTACGAGCAGTACTTC
CASRHRRRGESSYEQYF
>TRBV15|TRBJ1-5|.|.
TGTGCCACCAGCAGAGGCCCTAAGCCCCAGCATTTT
CATSRGPKPQHF
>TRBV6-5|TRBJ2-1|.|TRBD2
TGTGCCAGCAGGCTAGCGGCACAAGCCTACAATGAGCAGTTCTTC
CASRLAAQAYNEQFF
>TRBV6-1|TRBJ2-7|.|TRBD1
TGTGCCAGCAAAAGCGGACAGGGCTACGAGCAGTACTTC
CASKSGQGYEQYF
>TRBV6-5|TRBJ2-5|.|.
TGTGCCAGCAGTAAGCACGGAGAGACCCAGTACTTC
CASSKHGETQYF
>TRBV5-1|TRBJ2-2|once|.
TGCGCCAGCAGCTTGGTTTCATTAGGGCGAGGGAACACCGGGGAGCTGTTTTTT
CASSLVSLGRGNTGELFF
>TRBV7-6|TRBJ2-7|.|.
TGTGCCAGCAGTAACTCGGACGCCGGTTCCTACAAGCAGTACTTC
CASSNSDAGSYKQYF
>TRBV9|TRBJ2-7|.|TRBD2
TGTGCCAGCAGCGTAGCATTCTTGTCAAGGACTAGCGGGAGTAAATCCTACGAGCAGTACTTC
CASSVAFLSRTSGSKSYEQYF
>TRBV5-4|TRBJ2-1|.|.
TGTGCCAGCAGCTTGGTCCTCGACAATGAGCAGTTCTTC
CASSLVLDNEQFF
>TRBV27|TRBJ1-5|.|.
TGTGCCAGCAGTTTGTGGCAGGGGATGGGTAATCAGCCCCAGCATTTT
CASSLWQGMGNQPQHF
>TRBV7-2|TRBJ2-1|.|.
TGTGCCAGCAGCTTAGGTCCAGGGCGGTACAATGAGCAGTTCTTC
CASSLGPGRYNEQFF
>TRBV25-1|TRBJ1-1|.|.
TGTGCCAGCAGTGATTGGGCCCTAAGAGCTTTCTTT
CASSDWALRAFF
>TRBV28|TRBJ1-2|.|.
TGTGCCAGCAGCCCCGTGAGCAGGCTTGGCTACACCTTC
CASSPVSRLGYTF
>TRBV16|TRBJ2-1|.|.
TGTGCCAGCAGCCAATCCTATAGCAATGAGCAGTTCTTC
CASSQSYSNEQFF
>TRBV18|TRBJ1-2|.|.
TGTGCCAGCGCCCCAAACCGGGAGGATGGCTACACCTTC
CASAPNREDGYTF
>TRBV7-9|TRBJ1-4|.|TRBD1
TGTGCCAGCAGCTTAGCAGGGGGCCCTAATGAAAAACTGTTTTTT
CASSLAGGPNEKLFF
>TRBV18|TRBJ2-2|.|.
TGTGCCAGCCAATACAGGGCAACGAACACCGGGGAGCTGTTTTTT
CASQYRATNTGELFF
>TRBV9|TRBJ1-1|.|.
TGTGCCAGCAGCACCCAGGGGAACACTGAAGCTTTCTTT
CASSTQGNTEAFF
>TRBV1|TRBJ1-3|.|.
TGCACCAGCAGGGGGTCTGGAAACACCATATATTTT
CTSRGSGNTIYF
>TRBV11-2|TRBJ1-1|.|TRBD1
TGTGCCAGCAGCTATGACAGGGGTGGCGGCACTGAAGCTTTCTTT
CASSYDRGGGTEAFF
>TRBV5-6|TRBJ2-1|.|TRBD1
TGTGCCAGCAGCCCAGCGGGACAGGGGGCCTACAATGAGCAGTTCTTC
CASSPAGQGAYNEQFF
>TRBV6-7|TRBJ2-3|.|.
TGTGCCAGCAGTACCCAGAGGCACTCATCCTCCGATACGCAGTATTTT
CASSTQRHSSSDTQYF
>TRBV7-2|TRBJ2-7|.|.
TGTGCCAGCAGCAGGGGCGGGACTCCCTCCTACGAGCAGTACTTC
CASSRGGTPSYEQYF
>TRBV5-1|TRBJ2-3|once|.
TGCGCCAGCAGCTCAGGACTGATTAGCACAGATACGCAGTATTTT
CASSSGLISTDTQYF
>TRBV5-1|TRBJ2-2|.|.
TGCGCCAGCAGCCCCCAAGGGAGTCTCGGGGAGCTGTTTTTT
CASSPQGSLGELFF
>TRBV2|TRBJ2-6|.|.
TGTGCCAGCAGCTACTCTGGGGCCAACGTCCTGACTTTC
CASSYSGANVLTF
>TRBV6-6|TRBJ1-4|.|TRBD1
TGTGCCAGCAGAGCGACAGGGGAAGGTGAAAAACTGTTTTTT
CASRATGEGEKLFF
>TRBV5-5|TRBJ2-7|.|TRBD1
TGTGCCAGCAGCTGGGACAGTTTTACCTACGAGCAGTACTTC
CASSWDSFTYEQYF